The T cell receptor (beta chain) under discussion was sequenced for a study of OX40 agonist ivuxolimab in advanced cancers. Across the study: Patients were given ivuxolimab, an antibody that agonizes OX40 (CD134). Subjects had a mean age of about 61 years, with a range of roughly 20 to 79; around 83% were male. Study-wide points: CD8+ T cells showed, on average, more clonal expansion than CD4+ cells. CD4+ and CD8+ T cells in blood underwent clonal expansion by week 6 at 0.1 to 3.0 mg/kg.

About this clone itself: Its matching antigen is unknown.

V lost 3 bases and J lost 5, with 9 bases in between. The CDR3 sequence is 13 residues long. CDR1 is SGHDT, CDR2 YYEEEE, per germline. Sequencing was performed with immunoSEQ multiplex PCR; in TCRdb, only in-frame clones are kept and a portion is missing. The data contain about 62,000 clones, approximately 90% of them singletons. This sequence joins TRBV5-6 and TRBJ2-1; D unclear. Sequenced material: CD4+ or CD8+ T cells sorted from blood, taken in a trial of the OX40 agonist ivuxolimab. This clonotype was obtained from an adult with an advanced solid tumor such as melanoma, head and neck, liver or kidney cancer. CDR3 nucleotides: TGTGCCAGCAGCTACTTGGAGCACAATGAGCAGTTCTTC. It specifies CASSYLEHNEQFF.